One and the same sample provided the 32 T cell receptor beta chains below, sequenced in a study of cytomegalovirus exposure and HLA in healthy donors. Clones were read by immunoSEQ multiplex PCR, and TCRdb kept only the in-frame ones, dropping some. There are 250,000 to 300,000 clones in the sample; 70% to 90% occur only once, and 0.95% to 1.1% lies in the top ten. The material sequenced was PBMCs. Receptors were obtained from a woman under 30 in good health and CMV-seronegative.

This clone appeared many times. For the CDR3, the DNA is TGTGCCAGTAGACGGACAACTAGCAATCAGCCCCAGCATTTT. It yields the protein CASRRTTSNQPQHF. The chain couples TRBV19 to TRBJ1-5; possible D gene TRBD1, 5 bases. Per germline, CDR1 LNHDA and CDR2 SQIVND (reference sequence). CDR3 length: 14 amino acids. Between the trimmed V and J ends, which lost 6 bases and 0 bases, there was a span of 9 bases. The full variable domain, its missing parts supplied by reference TRBV19 and TRBJ1-5, is DGGITQSPKYLFRKEGQNVTLSCEQNLNHDAMYWYRQDPGQGLRLIYYSQIVNDFQKGDIAEGYSVSREKKESFPLTVTSAQKNPTAFYLCASRRTTSNQPQHFGDGTRLSIL.

The chain carries TRBV7-2 and TRBJ2-5; a weak D match, TRBD2 (5 bases). V was pared by 4 bases and J by 9 bases, with 15 bases between. This CDR3 spans 13 amino acids. In germline, CDR1 is SGHTA, CDR2 FQGNSA. CDR3 region: CASSSDAMRAQYF. In DNA form, the CDR3 reads TGTGCCAGCAGCTCGGACGCAATGAGGGCCCAGTACTTC. Full variable domain (outside the CDR3, taken from reference TRBV7-2 and TRBJ2-5): GAGVSQSPSNKVTEKGKDVELRCDPISGHTALYWYRQSLGQGLEFLIYFQGNSAPDKSGLPSDRFSAERTGGSVSTLTIQRTQQEDSAVYLCASSSDAMRAQYFGPGTRLLVL.

V gene TRBV5-1 combines with J gene TRBJ2-7; possible D gene TRBD1, 5 bases. V was pared by 3 bases and J by 0 bases, with 10 bases between. Germline V CDR1 and CDR2: SGHRS, YFSETQ. The CDR3 spans 14 residues. The CDR3: CASSSDSTSYEQYF. CDR3 DNA sequence: TGCGCCAGCAGCTCCGACAGCACCTCCTACGAGCAGTACTTC.

This clone was seen more than once but under ten times. The V and J genes are TRBV9 and TRBJ2-7; 8 bases line up with TRBD2. With V trimmed by 2 bases and J by 2 bases, 6 bases remained unmatched. This CDR3 has 15 residues. Germline V gene data show CDR1 as SGDLS and CDR2 as YYNGEE. The CDR3: CASSVKAGVPYEQYF. The DNA of the CDR3 is TGTGCCAGCAGCGTTAAAGCGGGAGTTCCCTACGAGCAGTACTTC.

This rearrangement joins TRBV9 to TRBJ2-3, with a possible D match to TRBD2 (6 bases). V gave up 2 bases and J gave up 5 bases, with 9 bases separating them. This CDR3 is built from 13 residues. Per the germline V gene, CDR1 is SGDLS and CDR2 is YYNGEE. The CDR3 DNA is TGTGCCAGCAGCGTTCAGGGACTAGATACGCAGTATTTT. It codes for CASSVQGLDTQYF. The full variable domain, completed using reference TRBV9 and TRBJ2-3, is DSGVTQTPKHLITATGQRVTLRCSPRSGDLSVYWYQQSLDQGLQFLIQYYNGEERAKGNILERFSAQQFPDLHSELNLSSLELGDSALYFCASSVQGLDTQYFGPGTRLTVL.

This clone has only one observation. The CDR3 DNA reads TGTGCCAGCAGTTTAGGGGCCCTGAATACGCAGTATTTT. Translating it yields CASSLGALNTQYF. The gene calls are TRBV28 and TRBJ2-3; D possibly corresponds to TRBD1 (5 bases). Germline V CDR1 and CDR2: MDHEN, SYDVKM. The V end lost 2 bases, the J end lost 7 bases, and 10 bases lay between the germline ends. This CDR3 comprises 13 residues.

The chain couples TRBV19 to TRBJ2-7; 13 nucleotides align to TRBD2. The CDR3 has 17 amino acids. The V segment lost 1 base and the J segment 4 bases; nucleotides outside the gene matches: 7. Germline CDR1 and CDR2: LNHDA and SQIVND (reference sequence). The CDR3 DNA sequence: TGTGCCAGTAGTATAGTAACTAGCGGGAGGGAAGGATACGAGCAGTACTTC. It is translated as CASSIVTSGREGYEQYF.

The chain joins TRBV2 to TRBJ2-3, with D possibly being TRBD2 (5 bases). V lost 3 bases and J lost 6, with 7 bases in between. CDR1 is SNHLY, CDR2 FYNNEI, per germline. The CDR3 runs to 12 residues. This CDR3 reads CASSDGEDTQYF. In DNA form, the CDR3 reads TGTGCCAGCAGTGACGGGGAGGATACGCAGTATTTT.

The V and J genes are TRBV11-1 and TRBJ2-7; D might be TRBD2 (6 bases). This CDR3 is built from 16 residues. Trimming took 2 bases from V and 7 from J, leaving 21 bases between them. Germline V gives CDR1 SGHAT, CDR2 FQDESV (reference sequence). CDR3 protein: CASSLLPTGTSREQYF. CDR3 nucleotide sequence: TGTGCCAGCAGCTTACTCCCTACCGGGACTTCCAGGGAGCAGTACTTC.

The chain combines TRBV2 with TRBJ2-1; 14 positions agree with TRBD2. This CDR3 has 18 residues. Trimming at V came to 7 bases and at J to 0 bases, leaving 8 bases not matched to a gene. CDR1 is SNHLY, CDR2 FYNNEI, per germline. The CDR3 spells CASKWTSGRWGSYNEQFF. The CDR3 DNA reads TGTGCCAGCAAATGGACTAGCGGGAGGTGGGGCTCCTACAATGAGCAGTTCTTC.

In DNA form, the CDR3 reads TGCGCCAGCAGTAGCAACACGGGACTTACCATGAACACTGAAGCTTTCTTT. The encoded protein is CASSSNTGLTMNTEAFF. The rearrangement links TRBV10-2 to TRBJ1-1; D is perhaps TRBD1 (5 bases). Germline CDR1 WSHSY, CDR2 SAAADI. V lost 5 bases and J 0 bases, leaving 19 bases between the germline ends. This CDR3 comprises 17 residues.

V is TRBV7-6 and J is TRBJ2-5; TRBD2 matches 13 bases. The V and J ends lost 5 bases and 2 bases, in that order; junction bases with no gene match: 5. The V gene's germline CDR1 is SGHVS and CDR2 FNYEAQ. This CDR3 has 16 amino acids. This chain's CDR3 is CASSRTSGGRQETQYF. The CDR3 region has the DNA TGTGCCAGCAGCCGGACTAGCGGGGGCCGACAAGAGACCCAGTACTTC.

The rearrangement links TRBV30 to TRBJ2-5; TRBD2 aligns across 8 bases. The CDR3 has 14 amino acids. The V and J ends lost 8 bases and 5 bases, in that order; junction bases with no gene match: 13. Germline values: CDR1 GTSNPN, CDR2 SVGIG (reference sequence). The CDR3 DNA is TGTGCCCTTCGACTAGCGAACCTCCGGGAGACCCAGTACTTC. It is translated as CALRLANLRETQYF.

Here the CDR3 DNA reads TGTGCCAGCAGCAACCCGGGACAGGGAACCTACGAGCAGTACTTC. Protein: CASSNPGQGTYEQYF. J is TRBJ2-7 and V is TRBV21-1; the table assigns TRBD1, which was not confirmed against the DNA. TRBV21-1 is marked as a pseudogene. The CDR3 sequence is 15 residues long.

This chain links TRBV28 with TRBJ1-2, with 8 nucleotides matching TRBD1. V was clipped by 6 bases and J by 4 bases; unmatched bases: 13. Germline CDR1 and CDR2: MDHEN and SYDVKM. This CDR3 spans 16 amino acids. CDR3 nucleotide sequence: TGTGCCAGCAGACAAATCGGGGACAGGACCGTCTATGGCTACACCTTC. Translation: CASRQIGDRTVYGYTF.

The CDR3 sequence is CASSLFDWATNEKLFF. CDR3 nucleotides: TGTGCCAGCAGCCTCTTCGACTGGGCAACTAATGAAAAACTGTTTTTT. The V gene is TRBV5-6, the J gene TRBJ1-4, with unresolved D. Germline assignment: CDR1 SGHDT and CDR2 YYEEEE. Trimming removed 4 bases at V and 0 bases at J, with 13 bases between. The CDR3 has 16 residues.

This chain connects TRBV19 to TRBJ1-1, with 7 positions matching TRBD1. Germline V gene lookup returns CDR1 LNHDA and CDR2 SQIVND (reference sequence). There are 12 residues in the CDR3. The V gene end was trimmed by 10 bases and the J gene end by 4 bases; junction bases not matched to a gene: 6. This CDR3 is CATATGITEAFF. CDR3 sequence (DNA): TGTGCCACCGCGACAGGGATCACTGAAGCTTTCTTT.

As regards this clone: The junction differs from germline at one of its ends, possibly a read error. V usage is TRBV6-1 and J usage is TRBJ1-2, with D maybe TRBD1 (6 bases). Germline assignment: CDR1 MNHNS and CDR2 SASEGT. This CDR3 comprises 12 residues. CDR3 DNA sequence: TGTGCCAGCAGCTACAGGGAAGCTGGCTGCACCTTC. Protein product: CASSYREAGCTF.

This sequence joins TRBV29-1 and TRBJ1-5, with a possible D match to TRBD1 (5 bases). The germline V gene encodes CDR1 SQVTM and CDR2 ANQGSEA. The germline V and J ends were trimmed by 4 bases and 4 bases, with 11 bases remaining between them. This CDR3 is built from 13 residues. The CDR3 sequence: CSVGRGENQPQHF. Written as DNA, the CDR3 is TGCAGCGTTGGGCGGGGCGAAAATCAGCCCCAGCATTTT.

The J gene is TRBJ1-5, the V gene TRBV19; D may be TRBD1 (5 bases). Germline CDR1 is LNHDA and CDR2 is SQIVND (reference sequence). V was trimmed by 6 bases and J by 1 base, leaving 13 bases between them. The CDR3 is 15 residues long. CDR3 DNA: TGTGCCAGTAGGAAACAGGTCCTAAGCAATCAGCCCCAGCATTTT. Amino acid sequence: CASRKQVLSNQPQHF.

The chain joins TRBV6-5 to TRBJ2-5; perhaps TRBD2 as D (6 bases). V lost 2 bases to trimming and J lost 1 base, with 8 bases between them. Germline CDR1 reads MNHEY; CDR2 reads SVGAGI. This CDR3 comprises 14 residues. The CDR3 sequence is CASSYGDSQETQYF. CDR3 DNA sequence: TGTGCCAGCAGTTACGGGGACTCCCAAGAGACCCAGTACTTC.

The chain links TRBV7-9 to TRBJ1-1, with 9 bases aligning to TRBD1. Germline CDR1 reads SEHNR; CDR2 reads FQNEAQ (reference sequence). This CDR3 comprises 13 residues. Germline trimming cut 5 bases from V and 11 bases from J; bases unmatched to any gene: 9. CDR3 amino acids: CASSTRTGEAAFF. The CDR3 DNA sequence: TGTGCCAGCAGCACGAGGACAGGGGAGGCGGCTTTCTTT.

The CDR3, as DNA: TGTGCCAGCAGTTACTCGAGGTTGACAGTCAATGAGCAGTTCTTC. Its translation: CASSYSRLTVNEQFF. V gene TRBV6-5 combines with J gene TRBJ2-1; tentatively, D is TRBD1 (5 bases). V shed 0 bases and J shed 6 bases, with 12 bases lying between them. The CDR3 has 15 residues. Germline lookup yields CDR1 MNHEY and CDR2 SVGAGI.

V and J are TRBV30 and TRBJ2-1; 10 nucleotides match TRBD1. V was pared by 5 bases and J by 9 bases, with 4 bases of the junction left unmatched. This CDR3 has 12 residues. The germline gives CDR1 GTSNPN, CDR2 SVGIG (reference sequence). This CDR3 is CAWLTGGVEQFF. CDR3 sequence (DNA): TGTGCCTGGTTGACAGGGGGCGTTGAGCAGTTCTTC.

This clone was counted once. The V and J genes are TRBV18 and TRBJ1-5; possibly TRBD1 for D (5 bases). Germline values: CDR1 KGHSH, CDR2 LQKENI. Trimming removed 4 bases at V and 0 bases at J, with 19 bases between. The length of the CDR3 is 18 residues. In nucleotides, the CDR3 is TGTGCCAGCTCACTCTTTTCTCCAGGGAGGGATAGCAATCAGCCCCAGCATTTT. This codes for CASSLFSPGRDSNQPQHF.

The J gene is TRBJ2-7, the V gene TRBV11-2, with 9 bases aligning to TRBD1. After removal of 4 bases from V and 6 bases from J, the junction contained 4 bases not matched to a gene. This CDR3 spans 13 amino acids. The germline V gene encodes CDR1 SGHAT and CDR2 FQNNGV. The CDR3 DNA reads as TGTGCCAGCAGCTCGGGACAGGGTCGCGAGCAGTACTTC. This gives the protein CASSSGQGREQYF.

The rearrangement uses TRBV5-1 and TRBJ1-5; D call uncertain. The V gene lost 3 bases and the J gene lost 4 bases, with 14 bases spanning the gap. The CDR3 consists of 15 residues. The V gene's germline CDR1 is SGHRS and CDR2 YFSETQ. The CDR3 protein is CASSSGLIGNQPQHF. The DNA for the CDR3 is TGCGCCAGCAGCTCAGGACTAATTGGGAATCAGCCCCAGCATTTT.

The chain's CDR3 is CASSEYLGGVEQYF. As DNA, the CDR3 is TGTGCCAGCAGTGAATACTTGGGCGGGGTCGAGCAGTACTTC. This chain uses TRBV6-1 with TRBJ2-7, with a possible D match to TRBD2 (6 bases). V lost 2 bases to trimming and J lost 6 bases, with 14 bases between them. The CDR3 sequence is 14 residues long. Germline CDR1 MNHNS, CDR2 SASEGT.

This rearrangement joins TRBV29-1 to TRBJ2-7; 12 positions agree with TRBD2. Germline assignment: CDR1 SQVTM and CDR2 ANQGSEA. The length of the CDR3 is 14 residues. V shed 6 bases, J shed 0 bases, and the junction held 3 bases outside the gene matches. CDR3: CSVLAGGRSYEQYF. The CDR3 coding sequence is TGCAGCGTCCTAGCGGGGGGGCGCTCCTACGAGCAGTACTTC.

Regarding this clone: The same CDR3 can be traced to other DNA sequences in this sample. The chain is built from TRBV4-3 and TRBJ1-5, with TRBD1 as a possible D gene (6 bases). V was pared by 0 bases and J by 4 bases, with 7 bases between. Germline CDR1 is LGHNA and CDR2 is YSLEER. This CDR3 has 14 amino acids. In DNA form, the CDR3 reads TGCGCCAGCAGCCAAGACAGGGGTAATCAGCCCCAGCATTTT. Protein product: CASSQDRGNQPQHF.

The rearrangement links TRBV20-1 to TRBJ2-5, with D perhaps TRBD1 (5 bases). This CDR3 comprises 11 residues. CDR1 is DFQATT and CDR2 is SNEGSKA in the germline V gene (reference sequence). Trimming shortened V by 4 bases and J by 4 bases, and 7 bases separated the two germline ends. The CDR3 region has the DNA TGCAGTGCTACAGGGTTAGAGACCCAGTACTTC. Encoded protein: CSATGLETQYF.

The chain employs TRBV29-1 and TRBJ2-7, with 12 bases identical to TRBD1. Germline V lookup: CDR1 SQVTM, CDR2 ANQGSEA. V lost 2 bases and J lost 10; bases outside the gene matches: 6. This CDR3 region has 13 residues. Here the CDR3 DNA reads TGCAGCGTTGAACTGGGACAGGGGGCAATTCAGTACTTC. Translated, it gives CSVELGQGAIQYF.